The 15 T cell receptor beta chains given below trace back to one sample, sequenced in a study of T cells after yellow fever vaccination. TCRdb re-called the 5' RACE reads through MiXCR, storing one row per CDR3 protein. The profile shows hundreds of thousands of distinct CDR3 sequences, over 15% of them singletons. Source: PBMCs, taken before the yellow fever booster vaccination. Every receptor here comes from a man aged 18 to 29 who received the YFV17D yellow fever vaccine.

This clonotype was picked up a small number of times. V usage is TRBV29-1 and J usage is TRBJ2-1; D is unclear. V was cut by 1 base and J by 0 bases, with 10 bases left in between. Germline V CDR1 and CDR2: SQVTM, ANQGSEA. The CDR3 has 15 residues. The CDR3 nucleotides read TGCAGCGTTGAAGGTGACCGAGCCTCCTACAATGAGCAGTTCTTC. Protein: CSVEGDRASYNEQFF.

The chain joins TRBV7-3 to TRBJ1-1; D call uncertain. There are 13 residues in the CDR3. The V end was cut by 5 bases, the J end by 3 bases, with 10 bases between. Germline V lookup: CDR1 SGHTA, CDR2 FQGTGA. This chain's CDR3 is CASSHMRDTEAFF. In DNA, the CDR3 is TGTGCCAGCAGCCATATGAGGGACACTGAAGCTTTCTTT.

The gene calls are TRBV12-3 or TRBV12-4 and TRBJ2-5, with 9 positions matching TRBD2. The CDR3 totals 16 residues. The trim removed 5 bases at V and 4 bases at J, leaving 11 bases unmatched. CDR3 residues: CASSTGAGGPRETQYF. The CDR3 bases are TGTGCCAGCAGTACGGGGGCGGGGGGGCCGAGAGAGACCCAGTACTTC.

The chain carries TRBV10-3 and TRBJ1-3, with TRBD1 matching over 8 bases. CDR3 length: 15 residues. V was clipped by 4 bases and J by 2 bases; unmatched bases: 4. Looked up from germline, CDR1 is ENHRY and CDR2 is SYGVKD. The CDR3 protein is CAISGGQVTGNTIYF. The CDR3, as DNA: TGTGCCATCAGTGGGGGACAGGTGACTGGAAACACCATATATTTT.

This clonotype was observed a handful of times. The chain couples TRBV12-5 to TRBJ2-1; no reliable D call. The germline gives CDR1 LGHNT, CDR2 FRNRAP. The CDR3 covers 13 residues. V was clipped by 11 bases and J by 8 bases, with 19 bases between them. Here the CDR3 reads CACAPARMDEQFF. CDR3 nucleotides: TGTGCTTGTGCCCCGGCCCGGATGGATGAGCAGTTCTTC.

CDR3 sequence: CASSEALSGSGEQYF. CDR3 in DNA: TGTGCCAGCAGTGAAGCTCTCTCAGGGTCAGGCGAGCAGTACTTC. The chain employs TRBV2 and TRBJ2-7; tentatively, D is TRBD1 (5 bases). V lost 0 bases and J 6 bases, leaving 15 bases between the germline ends. Germline assignment: CDR1 SNHLY and CDR2 FYNNEI. This CDR3 is 15 amino acids long.

This clonotype turned up a few times. The chain carries TRBV11-2 and TRBJ2-7, with D tentatively TRBD1 (5 bases). The ends were cut back, 6 bases at V and 7 bases at J, with 19 bases in the middle. This CDR3 comprises 14 residues. Germline assignment: CDR1 SGHAT and CDR2 FQNNGV. The CDR3 nucleotides are TGTGCCAGCAGGGCCCTCGCAGGGTTCGGGGAGCAGTACTTC. Translating gives CASRALAGFGEQYF. Full variable domain (missing parts from reference TRBV11-2 and TRBJ2-7): EAGVAQSPRYKIIEKRQSVAFWCNPISGHATLYWYQQILGQGPKLLIQFQNNGVVDDSQLPKDRFSAERLKGVDSTLKIQPAKLEDSAVYLCASRALAGFGEQYFGPGTRLTVT.

The V call is TRBV5-1, the J call TRBJ1-1, with TRBD1 matching 10 bases. With 4 bases clipped from V and 5 bases from J, the junction kept 5 bases outside the gene matches. There are 14 residues in the CDR3. Per the germline V gene, CDR1 is SGHRS and CDR2 is YFSETQ. The CDR3 bases are TGCGCCAGCAGCGCCGACAGGGGGCTAACTGAAGCTTTCTTT. It encodes CASSADRGLTEAFF.

The sample holds a few counts of this clonotype. The chain uses TRBV6-5 and TRBJ2-3, with a weak D call TRBD2 (5 bases). CDR1 and CDR2 (germline): MNHEY, SVGAGI. The CDR3 sequence is 12 residues long. The germline V and J ends were trimmed by 11 bases and 0 bases, with 9 bases remaining between them. The chain's CDR3 is CAARGSTDTQYF. The CDR3 nucleotides are TGTGCCGCCCGAGGGAGCACAGATACGCAGTATTTT.

The chain recombines TRBV7-2 with TRBJ2-3, with D possibly matching TRBD2 (6 bases). Germline lookup yields CDR1 SGHTA and CDR2 FQGNSA. Trimming shortened V by 5 bases and J by 0 bases, and 12 bases separated the two germline ends. The CDR3 sequence is 15 residues long. CDR3 loop: CASSRSGSSTDTQYF. The CDR3 nucleotides are TGTGCCAGCAGCCGTAGCGGCTCTAGCACAGATACGCAGTATTTT.

The chain employs TRBV4-3 and TRBJ1-4; D may be TRBD1 (5 bases). The V end lost 0 bases, the J end lost 8 bases, and 16 bases lay between the germline ends. This CDR3 region has 16 residues. CDR1 is LGHNA, CDR2 YSLEER, per germline. CDR3 nucleotides: TGCGCCAGCAGCCAAGATTCGGGGAGAGGGGAGGAAAAACTGTTTTTT. Protein sequence: CASSQDSGRGEEKLFF.

A few counts support this clonotype. The chain links TRBV18 to TRBJ1-6; 7 nucleotides line up with TRBD1. The CDR3 is made up of 15 amino acids. J was trimmed by 6 bases and V by 2 bases; bases with no gene match: 4. Germline V lookup: CDR1 KGHSH, CDR2 LQKENI. The CDR3 DNA reads TGTGCCAGCTCACCAACGGGACAGATTAATTCACCCCTCCACTTT. Its translation: CASSPTGQINSPLHF.

The CDR3 sequence: CASSQDSSVEQYF. Written as DNA, the CDR3 is TGCGCCAGCAGCCAAGATTCTTCGGTCGAGCAGTACTTC. This chain uses TRBV4-3 with TRBJ2-7; D gene unclear. CDR1 and CDR2 from the germline V gene are LGHNA and YSLEER. The V gene lost 0 bases and the J gene lost 6 bases, with 9 bases spanning the gap. The CDR3 spans 13 residues.

The table lists this clonotype with many counts. V gene TRBV4-3 combines with J gene TRBJ2-2; perhaps TRBD2 as D (5 bases). Trimming removed 0 bases from V and 5 bases from J, with 10 bases in between. The CDR3 runs to 15 residues. Germline-derived CDR1 and CDR2 are LGHNA and YSLEER. Written as DNA, the CDR3 is TGCGCCAGCAGCCAAGAATGGTCGGGGACCGGGGAGCTGTTTTTT. It specifies CASSQEWSGTGELFF.

The gene calls are TRBV10-3 and TRBJ2-7; tentative D call: TRBD1 (5 bases). Trimming removed 10 bases at V and 6 bases at J, with 22 bases between. This CDR3 is 14 amino acids long. Per germline, CDR1 ENHRY and CDR2 SYGVKD. The CDR3 region is CATSLREGMSEQYF. The CDR3 DNA is TGTGCCACCAGCCTCAGGGAAGGGATGAGCGAGCAGTACTTC.